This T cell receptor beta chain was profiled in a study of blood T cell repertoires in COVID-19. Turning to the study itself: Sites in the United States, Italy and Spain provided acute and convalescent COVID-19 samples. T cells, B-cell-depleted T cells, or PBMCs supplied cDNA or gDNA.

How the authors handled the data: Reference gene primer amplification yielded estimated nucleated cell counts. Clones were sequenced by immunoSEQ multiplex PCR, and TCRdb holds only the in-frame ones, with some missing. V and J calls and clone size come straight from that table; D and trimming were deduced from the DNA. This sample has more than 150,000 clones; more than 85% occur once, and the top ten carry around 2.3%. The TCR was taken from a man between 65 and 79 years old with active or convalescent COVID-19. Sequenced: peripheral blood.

CDR3 protein: CASSQERRYNEKLFF. The CDR3 coding sequence is TGCGCCAGCAGCCAAGAGAGGAGGTATAATGAAAAACTGTTTTTT. The rearrangement uses TRBV4-3 and TRBJ1-4; no firm D call. The CDR3 covers 15 residues. Between the trimmed V and J ends, which lost 0 bases and 4 bases, there was a span of 9 bases. Germline V gene sequence: CDR1 LGHNA, CDR2 YSLEER.